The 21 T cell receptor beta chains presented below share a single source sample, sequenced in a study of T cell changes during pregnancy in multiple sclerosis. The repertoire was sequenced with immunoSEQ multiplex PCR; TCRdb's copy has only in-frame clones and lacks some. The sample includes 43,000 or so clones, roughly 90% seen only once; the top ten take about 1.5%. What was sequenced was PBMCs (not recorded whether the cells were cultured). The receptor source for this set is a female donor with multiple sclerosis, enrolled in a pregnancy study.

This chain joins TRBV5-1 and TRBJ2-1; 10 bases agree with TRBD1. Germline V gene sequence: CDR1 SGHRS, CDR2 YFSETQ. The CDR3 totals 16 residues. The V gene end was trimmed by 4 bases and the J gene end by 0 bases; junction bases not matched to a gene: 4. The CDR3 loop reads CASSPRTGGSYNEQFF. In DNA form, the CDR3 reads TGCGCCAGCAGCCCGCGGACAGGGGGCTCCTACAATGAGCAGTTCTTC.

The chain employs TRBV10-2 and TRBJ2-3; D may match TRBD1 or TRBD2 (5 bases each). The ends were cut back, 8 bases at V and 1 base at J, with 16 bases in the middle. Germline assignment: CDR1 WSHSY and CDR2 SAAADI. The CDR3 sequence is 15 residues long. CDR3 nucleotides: TGCGCCAGCGACTACCTCTTGGGGGGCACAGATACGCAGTATTTT. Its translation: CASDYLLGGTDTQYF.

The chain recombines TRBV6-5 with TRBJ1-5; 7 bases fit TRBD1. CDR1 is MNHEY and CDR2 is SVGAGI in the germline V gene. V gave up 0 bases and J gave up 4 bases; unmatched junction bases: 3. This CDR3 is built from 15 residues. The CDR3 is CASSYSWDSNQPQHF. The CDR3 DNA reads TGTGCCAGCAGTTACTCATGGGACAGTAATCAGCCCCAGCATTTT.

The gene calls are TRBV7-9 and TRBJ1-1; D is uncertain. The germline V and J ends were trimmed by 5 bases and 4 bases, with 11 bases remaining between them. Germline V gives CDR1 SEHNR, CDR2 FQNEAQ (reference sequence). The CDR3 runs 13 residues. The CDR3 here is CASSPSPATEAFF. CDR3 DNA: TGTGCCAGCAGCCCATCGCCGGCCACTGAAGCTTTCTTT.

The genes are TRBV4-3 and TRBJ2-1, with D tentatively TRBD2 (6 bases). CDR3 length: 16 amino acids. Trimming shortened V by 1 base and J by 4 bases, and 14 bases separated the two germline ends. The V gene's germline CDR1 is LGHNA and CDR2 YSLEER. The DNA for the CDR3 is TGCGCCAGCAGCCAAGTCCGGGACTCTCCTTACAATGAGCAGTTCTTC. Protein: CASSQVRDSPYNEQFF.

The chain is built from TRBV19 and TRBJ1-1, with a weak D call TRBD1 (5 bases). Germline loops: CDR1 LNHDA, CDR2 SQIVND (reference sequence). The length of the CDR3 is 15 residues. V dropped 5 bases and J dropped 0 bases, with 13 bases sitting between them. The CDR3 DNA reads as TGTGCCAGTAGTGCCCGACAGTTTATGAACACTGAAGCTTTCTTT. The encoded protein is CASSARQFMNTEAFF.

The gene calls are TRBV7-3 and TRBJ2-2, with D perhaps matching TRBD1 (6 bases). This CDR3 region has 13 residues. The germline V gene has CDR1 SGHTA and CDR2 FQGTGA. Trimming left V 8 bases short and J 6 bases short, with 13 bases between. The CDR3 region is CASGARGSGELFF. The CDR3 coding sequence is TGTGCCAGCGGGGCCAGGGGCTCCGGGGAGCTGTTTTTT.

CDR3 sequence: CAISDLLPDGNQPQHF. The CDR3 bases are TGTGCCATCAGTGATCTTCTACCGGACGGTAATCAGCCCCAGCATTTT. J is TRBJ1-5 and V is TRBV10-3; no clear D. Looked up from germline, CDR1 is ENHRY and CDR2 is SYGVKD. The CDR3 spans 16 residues. V was pared by 3 bases and J by 4 bases, with 16 bases between.

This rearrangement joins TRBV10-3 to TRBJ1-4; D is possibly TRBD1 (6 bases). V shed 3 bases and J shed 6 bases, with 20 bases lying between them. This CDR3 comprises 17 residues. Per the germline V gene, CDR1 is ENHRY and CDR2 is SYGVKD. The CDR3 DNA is TGTGCCATCAGTGAATTTGGGGTAGCAGGGGTCGATGAAAAACTGTTTTTT. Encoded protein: CAISEFGVAGVDEKLFF.

The CDR3 region is CASRDQVSSYNEQFF. CDR3 in DNA: TGTGCCAGCAGAGACCAAGTTAGCTCCTACAATGAGCAGTTCTTC. The chain uses TRBV2 and TRBJ2-1; D is unclear. This CDR3 comprises 15 residues. V was cut by 6 bases and J by 0 bases, with 12 bases left in between. Germline-derived CDR1 and CDR2 are SNHLY and FYNNEI.

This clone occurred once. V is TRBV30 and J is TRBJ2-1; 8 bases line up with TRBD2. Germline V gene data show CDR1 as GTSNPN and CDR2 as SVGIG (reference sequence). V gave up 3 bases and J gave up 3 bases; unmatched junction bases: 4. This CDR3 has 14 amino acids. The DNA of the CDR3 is TGTGCCTGGAGAACTAGCGGCTTCTACAATGAGCAGTTCTTC. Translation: CAWRTSGFYNEQFF.

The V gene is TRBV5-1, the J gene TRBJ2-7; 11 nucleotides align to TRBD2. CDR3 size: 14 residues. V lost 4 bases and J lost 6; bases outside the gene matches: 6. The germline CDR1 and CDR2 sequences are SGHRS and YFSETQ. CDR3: CASSHTSGSAEQYF. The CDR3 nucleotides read TGCGCCAGCAGCCATACTAGCGGGAGTGCCGAGCAGTACTTC.

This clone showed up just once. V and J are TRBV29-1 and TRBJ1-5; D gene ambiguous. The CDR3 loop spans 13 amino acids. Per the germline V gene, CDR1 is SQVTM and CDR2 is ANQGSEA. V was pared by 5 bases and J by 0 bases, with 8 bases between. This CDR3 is CSVSFLSNQPQHF. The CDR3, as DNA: TGCAGCGTTTCGTTTCTTAGCAATCAGCCCCAGCATTTT.

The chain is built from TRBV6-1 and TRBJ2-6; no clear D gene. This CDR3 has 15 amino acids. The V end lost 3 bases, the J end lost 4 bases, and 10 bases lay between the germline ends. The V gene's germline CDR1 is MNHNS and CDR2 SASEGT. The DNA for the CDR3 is TGTGCCAGCAGTGACCTCTCCTTGGGGGCCAACGTCCTGACTTTC. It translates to CASSDLSLGANVLTF.

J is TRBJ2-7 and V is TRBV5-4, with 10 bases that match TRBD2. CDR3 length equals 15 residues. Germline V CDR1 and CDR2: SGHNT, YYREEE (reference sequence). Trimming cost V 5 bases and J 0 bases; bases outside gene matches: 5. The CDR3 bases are TGTGCCAGCAGGGAAGGGACTAGCGACTCCTACGAGCAGTACTTC. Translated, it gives CASREGTSDSYEQYF.

The CDR3 spells CASSYQGAQETQYF. For the CDR3, the DNA is TGTGCCAGCAGCTACCAGGGGGCACAAGAGACCCAGTACTTC. The chain joins TRBV7-2 to TRBJ2-5; 8 positions match TRBD1. Trimming removed 4 bases from V and 2 bases from J; junction bases left unmatched: 3. The CDR3 has 14 residues. Germline CDR1 SGHTA, CDR2 FQGNSA. The full variable domain, rest sourced from reference TRBV7-2 and TRBJ2-5, is GAGVSQSPSNKVTEKGKDVELRCDPISGHTALYWYRQSLGQGLEFLIYFQGNSAPDKSGLPSDRFSAERTGGSVSTLTIQRTQQEDSAVYLCASSYQGAQETQYFGPGTRLLVL.

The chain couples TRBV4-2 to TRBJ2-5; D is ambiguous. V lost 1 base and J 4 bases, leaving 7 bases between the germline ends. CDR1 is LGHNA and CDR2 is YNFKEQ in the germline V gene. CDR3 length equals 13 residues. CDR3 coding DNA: TGTGCCAGCAGCCAAGTCCCTCCAGAGACCCAGTACTTC. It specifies CASSQVPPETQYF.

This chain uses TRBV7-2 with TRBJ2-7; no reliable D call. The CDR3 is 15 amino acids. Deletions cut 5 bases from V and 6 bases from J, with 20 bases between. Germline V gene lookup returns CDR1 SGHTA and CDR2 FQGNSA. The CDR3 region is CASSPSRRVLGEQYF. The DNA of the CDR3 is TGTGCCAGCAGCCCCTCACGACGAGTTTTGGGCGAGCAGTACTTC.

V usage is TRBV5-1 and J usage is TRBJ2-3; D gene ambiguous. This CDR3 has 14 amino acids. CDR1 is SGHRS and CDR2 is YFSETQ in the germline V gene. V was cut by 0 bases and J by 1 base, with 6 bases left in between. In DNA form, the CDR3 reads TGCGCCAGCAGCTTGGGGGCGGGCACAGATACGCAGTATTTT. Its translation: CASSLGAGTDTQYF.

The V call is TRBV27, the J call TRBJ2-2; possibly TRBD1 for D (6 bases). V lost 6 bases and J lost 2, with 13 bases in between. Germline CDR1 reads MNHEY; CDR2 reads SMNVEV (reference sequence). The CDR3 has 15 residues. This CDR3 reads CASREIGTNTGELFF. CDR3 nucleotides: TGTGCCAGCAGAGAGATCGGGACAAACACCGGGGAGCTGTTTTTT.

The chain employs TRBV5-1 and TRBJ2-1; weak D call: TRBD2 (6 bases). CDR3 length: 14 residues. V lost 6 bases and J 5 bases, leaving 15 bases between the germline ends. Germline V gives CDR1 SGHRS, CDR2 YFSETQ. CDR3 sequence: CASTRRGGDNEQFF. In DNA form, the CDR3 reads TGCGCCAGCACCCGACGGGGCGGGGACAATGAGCAGTTCTTC.